The 14 T cell receptor beta chains in this list originate from one sample, sequenced in a study of T cell repertoires in cytomegalovirus infection. Antigen specificity for these receptors is unknown. TCRdb reanalysed the reads using MiXCR and keeps one entry per CDR3 protein. The sample has about 46,000 distinct CDR3 sequences, 20% to 25% seen once; the top ten hold roughly 18%. The sample consisted of PBMCs, sequenced either directly or after in vitro stimulation (not recorded which). The receptors were gathered from a human donor in good health (CMV status not recorded). Some clones in this sample may be carry-over from other donors' samples.

This clonotype has a handful of counts. This rearrangement joins TRBV20-1 to TRBJ1-2, with D perhaps matching TRBD1 (5 bases). Germline CDR1 DFQATT, CDR2 SNEGSKA (reference sequence). The CDR3 is made up of 15 amino acids. Trimming removed 1 base from V and 4 bases from J, with 16 bases in between. The CDR3 loop is CSARGIAGKSYGYTF. CDR3 DNA sequence: TGCAGTGCTAGAGGGATCGCAGGGAAGAGCTATGGCTACACCTTC.

The chain carries TRBV29-1 and TRBJ2-1; D assignment may be TRBD1 or TRBD2 (5 bases each). In germline, CDR1 is SQVTM, CDR2 ANQGSEA. The germline V and J ends were trimmed by 6 bases and 12 bases, with 21 bases remaining between them. The CDR3 totals 13 residues. As DNA, the CDR3 is TGCAGCGTGTCCGGGACGGCCTTTGGTCGGCAGTTCTTC. Translation gives CSVSGTAFGRQFF.

The rearrangement joins TRBV29-1 to TRBJ1-2; no clear D gene. Deletions cut 5 bases from V and 4 bases from J, with 8 bases between. Germline loops: CDR1 SQVTM, CDR2 ANQGSEA. The CDR3 loop spans 11 amino acids. The CDR3 region is CSVMGSYGYTF. CDR3 bases: TGCAGCGTTATGGGGAGCTATGGCTACACCTTC.

The chain couples TRBV24-1 to TRBJ2-7; D is unclear. Looked up from germline, CDR1 is KGHDR and CDR2 is SFDVKD. The V end lost 4 bases, the J end lost 3 bases, and 3 bases lay between the germline ends. CDR3 length equals 11 residues. CDR3 sequence: CATSDSYEQYF. CDR3 nucleotide sequence: TGTGCCACCAGTGACAGCTACGAGCAGTACTTC.

At least ten counts were recorded for this clonotype. The genes are TRBV15 and TRBJ2-7, with TRBD2 as a possible D gene (5 bases). V was clipped by 8 bases and J by 1 base, with 12 bases between them. The CDR3 consists of 13 residues. In germline, CDR1 is LNHNV, CDR2 YYDKDF (reference sequence). In nucleotides, the CDR3 is TGTGCCACCGGGCGGGTGGCATCCTACGAGCAGTACTTC. This sequence encodes CATGRVASYEQYF.

The CDR3 reads CASSLDYSYEQYF. CDR3 nucleotide sequence: TGTGCCAGCAGCCTGGACTACTCCTACGAGCAGTACTTC. V and J are TRBV7-2 and TRBJ2-7, with D perhaps TRBD2 (6 bases). The V and J ends lost 5 bases and 0 bases respectively, with 8 bases between them. CDR1 is SGHTA, CDR2 FQGNSA, per germline. This CDR3 is 13 amino acids long.

This sequence joins TRBV7-9 and TRBJ2-7, with a possible D match to TRBD2 (5 bases). V lost 5 bases and J lost 1, with 15 bases in between. Germline CDR1 reads SEHNR; CDR2 reads FQNEAQ (reference sequence). This CDR3 is 15 amino acids long. The CDR3 is CASSPRAGSSYEQYF. Written as DNA, the CDR3 is TGTGCCAGCAGCCCGCGGGCAGGAAGTTCCTACGAGCAGTACTTC.

This clonotype has ten or more counts. The genes are TRBV20-1 and TRBJ1-1; D not certain. Trimming removed 0 bases at V and 7 bases at J, with 6 bases between. Germline CDR1 reads DFQATT; CDR2 reads SNEGSKA (reference sequence). This CDR3 has 11 residues. The CDR3: CSARDLGEAFF. The CDR3 coding sequence is TGCAGTGCTAGAGATCTCGGTGAAGCTTTCTTT.

In this sample, this clonotype turned up many times. The V call is TRBV18, the J call TRBJ2-2; 11 bases line up with TRBD2. Unmatched junction bases numbered 2, after V lost 3 bases and J lost 2 bases. The CDR3 spans 16 residues. Germline CDR1 is KGHSH and CDR2 is LQKENI. The CDR3 is CASSPLAGGNTGELFF. The CDR3 nucleotides are TGTGCCAGCTCACCCCTAGCGGGAGGAAACACCGGGGAGCTGTTTTTT.

V gene TRBV6-6 combines with J gene TRBJ1-2; D is possibly TRBD1 (5 bases). V was clipped by 2 bases and J by 6 bases, with 16 bases between them. This CDR3 spans 15 amino acids. Germline CDR1 and CDR2: MNHNY and SVGAGI (reference sequence). The DNA for the CDR3 is TGTGCCAGCAGTTACGATGGGGGTCTGGAAAATGGCTACACCTTC. Amino acid sequence: CASSYDGGLENGYTF.

On this clonotype: Possible read error: a much larger clone is one base away. The chain has TRBV12-3 or TRBV12-4 and TRBJ1-3, with D maybe TRBD1 (5 bases). The CDR3 runs to 19 residues. Trimming pared 2 bases from V and 1 base from J, leaving 21 bases between. DNA for the CDR3: TGTGCCAGCAGTTTACTGATATCCGGACGGGGCGAGTCTGGAAACACCATATATTTT. The encoded protein is CASSLLISGRGESGNTIYF.

J is TRBJ2-5 and V is TRBV6-5; the D is unclear. The V end lost 5 bases, the J end lost 4 bases, and 14 bases lay between the germline ends. The CDR3 sequence is 14 residues long. Germline V CDR1 and CDR2: MNHEY, SVGAGI. The CDR3 here is CASSNLDPGETQYF. The DNA of the CDR3 is TGTGCCAGCAGTAACCTAGACCCGGGAGAGACCCAGTACTTC.

The sample holds a few counts of this clonotype. The genes are TRBV5-5 and TRBJ1-2; D is uncertain. Between the trimmed V and J ends, which lost 2 bases and 4 bases, there was a span of 15 bases. The CDR3 extends over 15 amino acids. Germline V gene sequence: CDR1 SGHKS, CDR2 YYEKEE (reference sequence). In nucleotides, the CDR3 is TGTGCCAGCAGCTTTCTTCTGCTGAACGCCTATGGCTACACCTTC. This codes for CASSFLLLNAYGYTF.

The rearrangement joins TRBV4-1 to TRBJ2-1; D perhaps matches TRBD2 (6 bases). CDR1 is MGHRA and CDR2 is YSYEKL in the germline V gene. The CDR3 runs to 16 residues. Trimming left V 0 bases short and J 6 bases short, with 15 bases between. CDR3 DNA sequence: TGCGCCAGCAGCCAAGATCGTAGGGCCGGGAGCAATGAGCAGTTCTTC. Amino acid sequence: CASSQDRRAGSNEQFF.